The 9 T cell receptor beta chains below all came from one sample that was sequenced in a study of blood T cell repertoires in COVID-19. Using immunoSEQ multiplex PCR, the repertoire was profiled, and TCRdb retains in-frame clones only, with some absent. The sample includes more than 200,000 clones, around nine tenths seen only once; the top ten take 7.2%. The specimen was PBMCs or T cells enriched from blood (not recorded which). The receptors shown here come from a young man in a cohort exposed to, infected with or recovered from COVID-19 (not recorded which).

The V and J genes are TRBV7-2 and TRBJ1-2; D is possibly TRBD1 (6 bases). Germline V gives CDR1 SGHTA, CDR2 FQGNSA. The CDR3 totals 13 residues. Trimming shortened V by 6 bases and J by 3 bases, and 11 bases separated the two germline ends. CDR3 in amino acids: CASRRNRDYGYTF. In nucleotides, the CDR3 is TGTGCCAGCAGGAGAAACAGGGACTATGGCTACACCTTC.

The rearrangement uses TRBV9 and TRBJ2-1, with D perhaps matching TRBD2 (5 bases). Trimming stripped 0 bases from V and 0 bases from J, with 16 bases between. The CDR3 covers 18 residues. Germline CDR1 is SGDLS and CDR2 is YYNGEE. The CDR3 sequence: CASSVGILRASSYNEQFF. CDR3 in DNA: TGTGCCAGCAGCGTAGGTATATTGAGGGCGAGCTCCTACAATGAGCAGTTCTTC.

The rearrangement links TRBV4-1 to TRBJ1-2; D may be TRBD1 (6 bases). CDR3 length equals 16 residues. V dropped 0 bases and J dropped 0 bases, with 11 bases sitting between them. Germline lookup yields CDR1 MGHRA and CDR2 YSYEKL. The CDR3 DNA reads TGCGCCAGCAGCCAAGACCGGACAGCGGCTAACTATGGCTACACCTTC. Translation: CASSQDRTAANYGYTF.

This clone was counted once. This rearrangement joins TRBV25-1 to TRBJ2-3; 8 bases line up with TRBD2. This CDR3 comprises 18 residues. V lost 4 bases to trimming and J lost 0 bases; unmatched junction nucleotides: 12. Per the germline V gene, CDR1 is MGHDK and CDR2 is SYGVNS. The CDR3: CASSVSTGGRHSTDTQYF. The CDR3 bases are TGTGCCAGCAGTGTTTCGACGGGAGGGCGACATAGCACAGATACGCAGTATTTT.

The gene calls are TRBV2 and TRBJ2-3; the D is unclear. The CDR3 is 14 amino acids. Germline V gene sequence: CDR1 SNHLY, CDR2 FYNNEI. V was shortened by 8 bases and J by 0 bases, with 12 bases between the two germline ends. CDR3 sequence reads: CASRVETSTDTQYF. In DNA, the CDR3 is TGTGCCAGCCGGGTCGAGACCAGCACAGATACGCAGTATTTT. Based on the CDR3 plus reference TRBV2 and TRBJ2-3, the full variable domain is EPEVTQTPSHQVTQMGQEVILRCVPISNHLYFYWYRQILGQKVEFLVSFYNNEISEKSEIFDDQFSVERPDGSNFTLKIRSTKLEDSAMYFCASRVETSTDTQYFGPGTRLTVL.

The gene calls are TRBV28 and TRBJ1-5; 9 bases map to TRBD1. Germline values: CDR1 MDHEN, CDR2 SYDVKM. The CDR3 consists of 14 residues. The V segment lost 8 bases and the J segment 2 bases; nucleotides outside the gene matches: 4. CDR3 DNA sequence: TGTGCCAGCGTCACAGGGGGCGGCAATCAGCCCCAGCATTTT. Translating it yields CASVTGGGNQPQHF.

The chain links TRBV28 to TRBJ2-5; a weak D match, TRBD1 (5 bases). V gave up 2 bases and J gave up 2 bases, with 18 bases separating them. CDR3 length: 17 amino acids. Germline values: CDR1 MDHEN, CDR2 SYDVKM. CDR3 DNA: TGTGCCAGCAGTTTAAGTATTGGAAGGACACCTCAAGAGACCCAGTACTTC. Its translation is CASSLSIGRTPQETQYF.

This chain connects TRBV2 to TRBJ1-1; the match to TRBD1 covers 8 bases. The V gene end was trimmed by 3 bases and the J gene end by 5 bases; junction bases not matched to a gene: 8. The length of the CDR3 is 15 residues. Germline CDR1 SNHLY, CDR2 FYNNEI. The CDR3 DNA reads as TGTGCCAGCAGTGAGCAGGGGGCCTCAAGAACTGAAGCTTTCTTT. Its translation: CASSEQGASRTEAFF.

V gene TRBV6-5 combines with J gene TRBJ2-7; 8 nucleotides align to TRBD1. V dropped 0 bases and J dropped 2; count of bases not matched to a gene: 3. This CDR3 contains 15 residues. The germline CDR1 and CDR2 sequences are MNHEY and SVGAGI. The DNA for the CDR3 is TGTGCCAGCAGTTACTCGGAGACAGGGGCCTACGAGCAGTACTTC. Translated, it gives CASSYSETGAYEQYF.